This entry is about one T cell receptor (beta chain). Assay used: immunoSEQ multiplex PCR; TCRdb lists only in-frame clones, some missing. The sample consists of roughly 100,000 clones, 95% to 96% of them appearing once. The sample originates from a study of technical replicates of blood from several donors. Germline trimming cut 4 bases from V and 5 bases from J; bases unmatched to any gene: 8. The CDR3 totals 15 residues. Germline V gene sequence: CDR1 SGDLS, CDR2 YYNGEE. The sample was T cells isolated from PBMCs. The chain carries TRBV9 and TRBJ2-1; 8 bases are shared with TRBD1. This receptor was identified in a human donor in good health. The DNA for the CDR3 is TGTGCCAGCAGCTTTACCTACAGGGGGAACAATGAGCAGTTCTTC. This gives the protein CASSFTYRGNNEQFF. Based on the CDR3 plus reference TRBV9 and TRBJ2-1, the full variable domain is DSGVTQTPKHLITATGQRVTLRCSPRSGDLSVYWYQQSLDQGLQFLIQYYNGEERAKGNILERFSAQQFPDLHSELNLSSLELGDSALYFCASSFTYRGNNEQFFGPGTRLTVL.